The source of this TCR beta chain is a study of cytomegalovirus exposure and HLA in healthy donors. The study, taken as a whole, reports: DRB1 had the most TCR associations and HLA-C the fewest, a later analysis found, with rates varying by HLA locus. According to an earlier analysis, most TCR beta V segments yielded productive rearrangements about 87% or about 30% of the time.

Primers: 60 Vbeta forward and 13 Jbeta reverse. TCRdb's copy holds only in-frame clones and misses some; the assay was immunoSEQ multiplex PCR. This table has fewer than 150,000 clones, roughly 72% appearing once. The donors (healthy individuals) were bone marrow donors. The J segment lost 1 base and the V segment lost 3 bases, leaving 7 bases of the junction unmatched. In germline, CDR1 is LGHNA, CDR2 YSLEER. This CDR3 is built from 16 residues. As to this clone: Its antigen is as yet unknown.

Material: PBMCs. The receptor was isolated from a woman aged 50 to 60 in good health and CMV-seropositive. V and J are TRBV4-3 and TRBJ2-3; 7 bases match TRBD2. The CDR3 reads CASSQGSSGRTDTQYF. The CDR3 nucleotides read TGCGCCAGCAGCCAGGGCTCTAGCGGACGCACAGATACGCAGTATTTT.